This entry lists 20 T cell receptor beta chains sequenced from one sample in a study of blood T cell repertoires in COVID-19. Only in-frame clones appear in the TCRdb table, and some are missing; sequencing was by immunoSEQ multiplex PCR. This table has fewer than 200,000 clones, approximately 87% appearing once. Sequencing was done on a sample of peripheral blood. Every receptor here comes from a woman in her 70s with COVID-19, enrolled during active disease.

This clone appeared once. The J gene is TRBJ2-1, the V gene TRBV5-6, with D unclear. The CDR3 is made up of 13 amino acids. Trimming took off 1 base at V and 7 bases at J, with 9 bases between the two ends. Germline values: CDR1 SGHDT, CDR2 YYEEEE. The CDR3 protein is CASSLFAGNEQFF. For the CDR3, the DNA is TGTGCCAGCAGCTTGTTTGCCGGGAATGAGCAGTTCTTC.

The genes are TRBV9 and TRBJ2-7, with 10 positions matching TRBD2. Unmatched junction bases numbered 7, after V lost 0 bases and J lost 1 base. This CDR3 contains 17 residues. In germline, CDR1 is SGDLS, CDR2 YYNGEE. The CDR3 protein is CASSVAAASGSSYEQYF. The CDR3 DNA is TGTGCCAGCAGCGTAGCTGCAGCTAGCGGGAGTTCCTACGAGCAGTACTTC. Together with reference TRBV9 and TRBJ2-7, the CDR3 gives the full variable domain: DSGVTQTPKHLITATGQRVTLRCSPRSGDLSVYWYQQSLDQGLQFLIQYYNGEERAKGNILERFSAQQFPDLHSELNLSSLELGDSALYFCASSVAAASGSSYEQYFGPGTRLTVT.

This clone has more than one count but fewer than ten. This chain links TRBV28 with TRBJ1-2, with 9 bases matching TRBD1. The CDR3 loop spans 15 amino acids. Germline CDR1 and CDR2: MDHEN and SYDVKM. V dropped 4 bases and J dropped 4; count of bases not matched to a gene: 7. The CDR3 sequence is CASSSPTGGTYGYTF. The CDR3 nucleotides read TGTGCCAGCAGTTCGCCGACAGGGGGAACCTATGGCTACACCTTC.

CDR3 coding DNA: TGTGCCAGCAGCCAATCAACAGGGTTCACTGAAGCTTTCTTT. As protein: CASSQSTGFTEAFF. J is TRBJ1-1 and V is TRBV4-2; perhaps TRBD1 as D (6 bases). The CDR3 length is 14 residues. V lost 2 bases and J lost 4, with 11 bases in between. Looked up from germline, CDR1 is LGHNA and CDR2 is YNFKEQ.

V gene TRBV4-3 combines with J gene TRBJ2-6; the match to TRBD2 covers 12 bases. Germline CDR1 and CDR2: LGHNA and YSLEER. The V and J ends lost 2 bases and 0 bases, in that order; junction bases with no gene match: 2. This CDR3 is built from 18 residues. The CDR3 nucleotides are TGCGCCAGCAGCCAACGGACTAGCGGGATCTCTGGGGCCAACGTCCTGACTTTC. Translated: CASSQRTSGISGANVLTF.

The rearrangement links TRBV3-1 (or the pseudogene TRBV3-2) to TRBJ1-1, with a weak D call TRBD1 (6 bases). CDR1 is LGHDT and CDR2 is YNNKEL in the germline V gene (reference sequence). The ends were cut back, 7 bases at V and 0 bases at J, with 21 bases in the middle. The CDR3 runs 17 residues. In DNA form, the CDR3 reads TGTGCCAGCACCCACGGAGGACAGATGTTTATGAACACTGAAGCTTTCTTT. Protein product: CASTHGGQMFMNTEAFF.

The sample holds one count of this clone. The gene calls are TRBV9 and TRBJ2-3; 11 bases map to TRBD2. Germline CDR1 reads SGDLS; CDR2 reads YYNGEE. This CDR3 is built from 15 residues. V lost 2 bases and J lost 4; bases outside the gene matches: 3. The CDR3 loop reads CASSVPGLAADTQYF. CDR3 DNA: TGTGCCAGCAGCGTTCCGGGACTAGCGGCAGATACGCAGTATTTT.

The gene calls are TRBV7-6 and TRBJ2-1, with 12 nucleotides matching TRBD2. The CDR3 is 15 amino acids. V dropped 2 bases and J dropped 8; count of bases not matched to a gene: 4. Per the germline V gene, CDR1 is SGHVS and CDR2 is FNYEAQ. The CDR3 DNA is TGTGCCAGCAGCTTATTGGGACTAGCGGGCCATGAGCAGTTCTTC. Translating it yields CASSLLGLAGHEQFF.

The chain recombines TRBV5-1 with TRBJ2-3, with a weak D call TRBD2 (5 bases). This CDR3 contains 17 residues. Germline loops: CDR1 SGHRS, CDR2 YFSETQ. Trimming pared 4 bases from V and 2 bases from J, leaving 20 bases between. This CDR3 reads CASSRSPRRDITDTQYF. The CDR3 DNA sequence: TGCGCCAGCAGCAGGAGTCCTAGACGGGATATCACAGATACGCAGTATTTT.

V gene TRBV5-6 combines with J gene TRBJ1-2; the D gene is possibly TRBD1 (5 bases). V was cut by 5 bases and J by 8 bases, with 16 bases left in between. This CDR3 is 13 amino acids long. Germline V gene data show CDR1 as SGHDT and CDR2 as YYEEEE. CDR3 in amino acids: CASSPPGLQGYTF. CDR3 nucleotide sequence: TGTGCCAGCAGTCCCCCGGGACTTCAGGGCTACACCTTC. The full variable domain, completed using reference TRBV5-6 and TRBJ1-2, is DAGVTQSPTHLIKTRGQQVTLRCSPKSGHDTVSWYQQALGQGPQFIFQYYEEEERQRGNFPDRFSGHQFPNYSSELNVNALLLGDSALYLCASSPPGLQGYTFGSGTRLTVV.

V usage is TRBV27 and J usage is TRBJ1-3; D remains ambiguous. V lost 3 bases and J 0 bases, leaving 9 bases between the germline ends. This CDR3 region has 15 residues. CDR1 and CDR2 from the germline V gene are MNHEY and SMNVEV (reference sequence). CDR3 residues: CASSLKEDSGNTIYF. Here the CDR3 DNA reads TGTGCCAGCAGTTTGAAGGAGGACTCTGGAAACACCATATATTTT.

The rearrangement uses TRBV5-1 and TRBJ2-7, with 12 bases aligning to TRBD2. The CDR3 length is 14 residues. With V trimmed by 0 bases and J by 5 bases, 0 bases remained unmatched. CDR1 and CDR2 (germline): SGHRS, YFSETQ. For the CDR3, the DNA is TGCGCCAGCAGCTTGGCTAGCGGGAGGGACGAGCAGTACTTC. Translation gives CASSLASGRDEQYF.

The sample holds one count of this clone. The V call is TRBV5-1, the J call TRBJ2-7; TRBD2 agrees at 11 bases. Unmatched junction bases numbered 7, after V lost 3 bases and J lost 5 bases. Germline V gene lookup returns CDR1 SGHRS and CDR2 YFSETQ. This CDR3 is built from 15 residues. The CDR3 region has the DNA TGCGCCAGCAGCTCTACTAGCGGGAGATGGAACGAGCAGTACTTC. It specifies CASSSTSGRWNEQYF.

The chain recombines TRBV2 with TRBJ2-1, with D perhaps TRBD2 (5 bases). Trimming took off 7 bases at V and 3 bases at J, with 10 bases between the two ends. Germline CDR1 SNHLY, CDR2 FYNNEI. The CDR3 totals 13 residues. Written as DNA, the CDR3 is TGTGCCAGCAACTTGGGAGACTACAATGAGCAGTTCTTC. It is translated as CASNLGDYNEQFF. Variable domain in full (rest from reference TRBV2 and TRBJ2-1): EPEVTQTPSHQVTQMGQEVILRCVPISNHLYFYWYRQILGQKVEFLVSFYNNEISEKSEIFDDQFSVERPDGSNFTLKIRSTKLEDSAMYFCASNLGDYNEQFFGPGTRLTVL.

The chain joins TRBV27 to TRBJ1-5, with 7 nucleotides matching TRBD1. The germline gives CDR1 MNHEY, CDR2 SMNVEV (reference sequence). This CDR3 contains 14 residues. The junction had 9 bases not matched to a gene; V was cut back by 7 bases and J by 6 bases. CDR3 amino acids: CASKLQGQSQPQHF. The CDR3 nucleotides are TGTGCCAGCAAACTACAGGGGCAAAGTCAGCCCCAGCATTTT.

The CDR3 loop reads CASSSGDGTDTQYF. The CDR3 bases are TGTGCCAGCAGCTCCGGGGATGGCACAGATACGCAGTATTTT. The chain carries TRBV3-1 (or the pseudogene TRBV3-2) and TRBJ2-3, with a tentative D call TRBD2 (5 bases). The CDR3 sequence is 14 residues long. Trimming removed 5 bases from V and 1 base from J, with 10 bases in between. Germline V gene lookup returns CDR1 LGHDT and CDR2 YNNKEL (reference sequence).

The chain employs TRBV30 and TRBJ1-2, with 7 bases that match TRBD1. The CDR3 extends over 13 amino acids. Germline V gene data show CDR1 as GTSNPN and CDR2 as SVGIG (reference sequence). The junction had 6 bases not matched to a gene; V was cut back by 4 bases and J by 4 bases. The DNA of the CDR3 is TGTGCCTGGAACCCGGGACAGCCCTATGGCTACACCTTC. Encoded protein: CAWNPGQPYGYTF.

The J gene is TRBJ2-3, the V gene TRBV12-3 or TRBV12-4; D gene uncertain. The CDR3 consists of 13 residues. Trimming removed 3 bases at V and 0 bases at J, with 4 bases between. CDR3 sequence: CASSFISTDTQYF. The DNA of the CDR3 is TGTGCCAGCAGTTTCATCAGCACAGATACGCAGTATTTT.

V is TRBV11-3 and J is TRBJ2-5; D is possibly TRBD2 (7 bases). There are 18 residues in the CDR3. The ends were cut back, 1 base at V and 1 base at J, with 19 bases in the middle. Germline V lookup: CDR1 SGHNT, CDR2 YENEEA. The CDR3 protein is CASSLGGLGPSGQETQYF. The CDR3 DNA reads TGTGCCAGCAGCTTAGGGGGGCTGGGGCCTAGCGGCCAAGAGACCCAGTACTTC.

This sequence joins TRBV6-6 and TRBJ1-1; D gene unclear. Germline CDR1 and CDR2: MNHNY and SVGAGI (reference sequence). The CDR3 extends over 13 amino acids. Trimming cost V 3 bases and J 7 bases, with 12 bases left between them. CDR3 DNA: TGTGCCAGCAGTTATCCGTCGGGTAGTGAAGCTTTCTTT. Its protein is CASSYPSGSEAFF.